This paragraph covers one TCR beta chain sequence. Trimming removed 8 bases from V and 4 bases from J; junction bases left unmatched: 7. There are 14 residues in the CDR3. CDR1 SGHTA and CDR2 FQGTGA come from the germline V gene. The data originate from a study of T cell changes during pregnancy in multiple sclerosis. TCRdb keeps only in-frame clones here, not all; method: immunoSEQ multiplex PCR. The sample contains tens of thousands of clones, around 96% of which appear only once. This receptor was identified in a female donor with multiple sclerosis, enrolled in a pregnancy study. Sequenced material: CD8+ T cells from peripheral blood mononuclear cells, taken after pregnancy. This chain links TRBV7-3 with TRBJ2-2; 7 positions match TRBD2. This CDR3 is CASGAGDSTGELFF. For the CDR3, the DNA is TGTGCCAGCGGGGCGGGAGATAGCACCGGGGAGCTGTTTTTT.